These 21 T cell receptor beta chains were sequenced from one sample in a study of CD8 T cells in Susac syndrome. Random hexamers served to reverse transcribe roughly 0.45 to 1 ug RNA. TCRdb reprocessed the immunoSEQ multiplex PCR reads via MiXCR and lists one record per CDR3 protein. This table holds about 190,000 distinct CDR3 sequences, 85% to 95% found once. Sequencing was performed on CD4+ T cells from PBMCs. All receptors derive from a human donor in good health.

This rearrangement joins TRBV5-1 to TRBJ2-3; perhaps TRBD2 as D (6 bases). Germline CDR1 is SGHRS and CDR2 is YFSETQ. V was cut by 4 bases and J by 0 bases, with 15 bases left in between. CDR3 length: 16 residues. This chain's CDR3 is CASSAKLAASTDTQYF. Written as DNA, the CDR3 is TGCGCCAGCAGCGCCAAACTAGCTGCTAGCACAGATACGCAGTATTTT.

This clonotype appeared a single time. The V and J genes are TRBV29-1 and TRBJ1-1, with D perhaps TRBD1 (5 bases). CDR1 and CDR2 (germline): SQVTM, ANQGSEA. The V gene lost 4 bases and the J gene lost 10 bases, with 19 bases spanning the gap. The length of the CDR3 is 13 residues. Here the CDR3 reads CSVVIAGTGGAFF. CDR3 nucleotide sequence: TGCAGCGTTGTAATTGCGGGGACTGGTGGAGCTTTCTTT.

The CDR3 DNA reads as TGTGCCACCAGCAGAGGAGGACAGGCCATGAACACTGAAGCTTTCTTT. Protein product: CATSRGGQAMNTEAFF. The chain couples TRBV15 to TRBJ1-1, with 7 bases fitting TRBD1. The V segment lost 1 base and the J segment 0 bases; nucleotides outside the gene matches: 5. The V gene's germline CDR1 is LNHNV and CDR2 YYDKDF (reference sequence). The CDR3 consists of 16 residues.

The chain uses TRBV7-8 and TRBJ1-1; no firm D call. The V gene lost 4 bases and the J gene lost 4 bases, with 7 bases spanning the gap. Germline V gene data show CDR1 as SGHVS and CDR2 as FQNEAQ. The CDR3 sequence is 12 residues long. For the CDR3, the DNA is TGTGCCAGCAGCTATTTGGGCACTGAAGCTTTCTTT. Its protein is CASSYLGTEAFF.

The chain combines TRBV4-1 with TRBJ1-5; D ambiguous. This CDR3 is 15 amino acids long. The V end was cut by 1 base, the J end by 7 bases, with 14 bases between. Looked up from germline, CDR1 is MGHRA and CDR2 is YSYEKL. CDR3 amino acids: CASSQARSFPQPQHF. CDR3 coding DNA: TGCGCCAGCAGCCAAGCGCGAAGTTTCCCCCAGCCCCAGCATTTT.

The chain links TRBV24-1 to TRBJ2-1; D gene uncertain. V dropped 0 bases and J dropped 0 bases, with 8 bases sitting between them. CDR1 and CDR2 from the germline V gene are KGHDR and SFDVKD. The CDR3 contains 16 residues. CDR3 in amino acids: CATSDLSASSYNEQFF. Here the CDR3 DNA reads TGTGCCACCAGTGATTTGAGTGCTAGCTCCTACAATGAGCAGTTCTTC.

The rearrangement uses TRBV5-4 and TRBJ1-6; D unresolved. Per germline, CDR1 SGHNT and CDR2 YYREEE (reference sequence). This CDR3 is 14 amino acids long. V was trimmed by 7 bases and J by 5 bases, leaving 13 bases between them. The chain's CDR3 is CASREQIDNSPLHF. The DNA of the CDR3 is TGTGCCAGCCGGGAACAGATCGATAATTCACCCCTCCACTTT.

CDR3 nucleotide sequence: TGTGCCAGCAGATTCAGGGAGCTCGGCTACAATGAGCAGTTCTTC. Amino acids: CASRFRELGYNEQFF. The chain has TRBV7-2 and TRBJ2-1, with D perhaps matching TRBD1 or TRBD2 (5 bases each). The CDR3 spans 15 residues. V was cut by 6 bases and J by 3 bases, with 15 bases left in between. Germline-derived CDR1 and CDR2 are SGHTA and FQGNSA.

CDR3 DNA: TGTGCCAGCAGTCACGAGGCGGGTGAGCAGTTCTTC. Residues: CASSHEAGEQFF. This chain links TRBV3-1 with TRBJ2-1; perhaps TRBD2 as D (5 bases). With 6 bases removed from V and 9 bases from J, the gap between germline ends came to 12 bases. CDR3 length equals 12 residues. Germline V gene sequence: CDR1 LGHDT, CDR2 YNNKEL (reference sequence).

This chain links TRBV6-5 with TRBJ2-3; no firm D call. CDR1 is MNHEY and CDR2 is SVGAGI in the germline V gene. There are 15 residues in the CDR3. Trimming removed 9 bases at V and 1 base at J, with 17 bases between. The CDR3 spells CASHTLRPGTDTQYF. CDR3 sequence (DNA): TGTGCCAGTCATACCCTTCGTCCCGGCACAGATACGCAGTATTTT.

This chain uses TRBV5-6 with TRBJ2-5; D is unresolved. Trimming took 1 base from V and 7 from J, leaving 11 bases between them. The CDR3 contains 13 residues. Per the germline V gene, CDR1 is SGHDT and CDR2 is YYEEEE. CDR3 amino acids: CASSLRRRGTQYF. CDR3 coding DNA: TGTGCCAGCAGCTTGCGCCGAAGAGGGACCCAGTACTTC.

The chain couples TRBV29-1 to TRBJ2-5; D is unresolved. The ends were cut back, 4 bases at V and 2 bases at J, with 8 bases in the middle. The CDR3 length is 12 residues. Germline V CDR1 and CDR2: SQVTM, ANQGSEA. Written as DNA, the CDR3 is TGCAGCGTTGTGGCAGAACAAGAGACCCAGTACTTC. This encodes CSVVAEQETQYF.

V is TRBV7-7 and J is TRBJ2-5; D unresolved. The CDR3 contains 16 residues. V was clipped by 1 base and J by 2 bases, with 14 bases between them. Germline V CDR1 and CDR2: SSHAT, FNYEAQ (reference sequence). The CDR3 coding sequence is TGTGCCAGCAGCTTAGGCAGGCTTCGACCTCAAGAGACCCAGTACTTC. It is translated as CASSLGRLRPQETQYF.

V usage is TRBV15 and J usage is TRBJ2-3; no firm D call. CDR1 is LNHNV, CDR2 YYDKDF, per germline (reference sequence). V gave up 1 base and J gave up 2 bases, with 4 bases separating them. The CDR3 contains 13 residues. CDR3 DNA sequence: TGTGCCACCAGCAGAGGGAACACAGATACGCAGTATTTT. It codes for CATSRGNTDTQYF.

The V and J genes are TRBV2 and TRBJ2-3, with 11 bases lining up with TRBD1. With 8 bases clipped from V and 4 bases from J, the junction kept 5 bases outside the gene matches. The germline V gene encodes CDR1 SNHLY and CDR2 FYNNEI. The CDR3 contains 14 residues. CDR3 amino acids: CASQDRGRADTQYF. CDR3 nucleotide sequence: TGTGCCAGCCAGGACAGGGGGCGCGCAGATACGCAGTATTTT.

V and J are TRBV5-6 and TRBJ1-2, with D possibly matching TRBD1 (6 bases). This CDR3 is built from 12 residues. Trimming pared 2 bases from V and 7 bases from J, leaving 9 bases between. CDR1 SGHDT and CDR2 YYEEEE come from the germline V gene. The CDR3 loop is CASSLTGLGYTF. DNA of the CDR3: TGTGCCAGCAGCTTAACAGGGCTTGGCTACACCTTC. The entire variable domain, with the rest obtained from reference TRBV5-6 and TRBJ1-2, is as follows: DAGVTQSPTHLIKTRGQQVTLRCSPKSGHDTVSWYQQALGQGPQFIFQYYEEEERQRGNFPDRFSGHQFPNYSSELNVNALLLGDSALYLCASSLTGLGYTFGSGTRLTVV.

This chain connects TRBV30 to TRBJ1-1; D is unclear. CDR1 is GTSNPN, CDR2 SVGIG, per germline (reference sequence). V was trimmed by 2 bases and J by 3 bases, leaving 10 bases between them. The length of the CDR3 is 13 residues. CDR3 in DNA: TGTGCCTGGAGTAGGGTGAGCGACACTGAAGCTTTCTTT. Protein sequence: CAWSRVSDTEAFF.

The chain employs TRBV12-3 or TRBV12-4 and TRBJ1-5; D not resolved. The CDR3 has 14 amino acids. V was trimmed by 7 bases and J by 7 bases, leaving 17 bases between them. The CDR3 DNA reads TGTGCCAGCACCCCCGACCCCTCCATACAGCCCCAGCATTTT. This translates into CASTPDPSIQPQHF.

This clonotype was seen more than once but under ten times. The chain couples TRBV6-2 or TRBV6-3 to TRBJ2-1; tentative D call: TRBD2 (6 bases). Deletions cut 5 bases from V and 1 base from J, with 15 bases between. This CDR3 spans 16 amino acids. Germline loops: CDR1 MNHEY, CDR2 SVGEGT. The CDR3 is CASSPLRGGSYNEQFF. CDR3 in DNA: TGTGCCAGCAGTCCTTTACGTGGGGGGTCCTACAATGAGCAGTTCTTC.

V gene TRBV5-1 combines with J gene TRBJ2-3; D not certain. Trimming took off 4 bases at V and 0 bases at J, with 6 bases between the two ends. This CDR3 spans 13 amino acids. Germline CDR1 and CDR2: SGHRS and YFSETQ. CDR3 in DNA: TGCGCCAGCAGCATCGAAAGCACAGATACGCAGTATTTT. Residues: CASSIESTDTQYF.

The rearrangement joins TRBV29-1 to TRBJ2-1; no clear D. This CDR3 is built from 11 residues. CDR1 is SQVTM, CDR2 ANQGSEA, per germline. Trimming took 7 bases from V and 6 from J, leaving 10 bases between them. The CDR3 region is CSERLVNEQFF. The DNA of the CDR3 is TGCAGCGAACGGCTAGTCAATGAGCAGTTCTTC.